Below, 3 T cell receptor beta chains from the same sample are listed, as sequenced in a study of OX40 agonist ivuxolimab in advanced cancers. Sequencing used immunoSEQ multiplex PCR; TCRdb keeps in-frame clones, though not all of them. Of about 83,000 clones detected, about 85% appear once; the ten largest clones hold less than 0.75%. Sequencing was performed on CD4+ or CD8+ T cells sorted from blood, taken in a trial of the OX40 agonist ivuxolimab. These receptors were taken from an adult with an advanced solid tumor such as melanoma, head and neck, liver or kidney cancer.

V usage is TRBV7-2 and J usage is TRBJ2-3, with D tentatively TRBD2 (6 bases). CDR1 SGHTA and CDR2 FQGNSA come from the germline V gene. The V end was cut by 1 base, the J end by 4 bases, with 21 bases between. The CDR3 has 18 amino acids. The CDR3 protein is CASSLESTGVRLADTQYF. The DNA for the CDR3 is TGTGCCAGCAGCTTAGAGAGCACGGGGGTTCGTTTGGCAGATACGCAGTATTTT.

The CDR3 bases are TGTGCCAGCACCGAAAACGGACTAGGGTTGGAGACCCAGTACTTC. Translating gives CASTENGLGLETQYF. The chain employs TRBV2 and TRBJ2-5; TRBD2 agrees at 7 bases. V gave up 7 bases and J gave up 5 bases; unmatched junction bases: 13. The CDR3 contains 15 residues. Germline V CDR1 and CDR2: SNHLY, FYNNEI.

The rearrangement joins TRBV7-9 to TRBJ2-1; D unclear. The V and J ends lost 1 base and 6 bases respectively, with 10 bases between them. The CDR3 covers 14 residues. Germline assignment: CDR1 SEHNR and CDR2 FQNEAQ (reference sequence). Here the CDR3 reads CASSLGGTANEQFF. The CDR3 DNA reads TGTGCCAGCAGCTTAGGCGGCACCGCCAATGAGCAGTTCTTC.